The entry that follows covers one T cell receptor beta chain sequence. Its target is not known. This entry comes from a study of cytomegalovirus exposure and HLA in healthy donors. Overall study findings and caveats: It was reportedly the case that the classifier diagnosed cytomegalovirus status with high specificity and sensitivity. A later analysis found common viral pathogens apparently linked to several of the most significant clusters. Some V segments, TRBV6-2 and TRBV6-3 among them, were indistinguishable and were therefore excluded.

PCR used 60 Vbeta primers and 13 Jbeta primers. Only in-frame clones appear in the TCRdb table, and some are missing; sequencing was by immunoSEQ multiplex PCR. There are 80,000 to 100,000 clones in the sample; roughly 77% occur only once, and under 8.5% lies in the top ten. Germline CDR1 MNHEY, CDR2 SVGAGI. With 6 bases removed from V and 0 bases from J, the gap between germline ends came to 14 bases. This CDR3 contains 15 residues. The material sequenced was PBMCs. This chain connects TRBV6-5 to TRBJ1-1; no clear D. This TCR came from a man aged 30 to 45 in good health and CMV-seronegative. CDR3 region: CASSPRSALNTEAFF. The DNA of the CDR3 is TGTGCCAGCAGCCCGCGAAGCGCCTTGAACACTGAAGCTTTCTTT.